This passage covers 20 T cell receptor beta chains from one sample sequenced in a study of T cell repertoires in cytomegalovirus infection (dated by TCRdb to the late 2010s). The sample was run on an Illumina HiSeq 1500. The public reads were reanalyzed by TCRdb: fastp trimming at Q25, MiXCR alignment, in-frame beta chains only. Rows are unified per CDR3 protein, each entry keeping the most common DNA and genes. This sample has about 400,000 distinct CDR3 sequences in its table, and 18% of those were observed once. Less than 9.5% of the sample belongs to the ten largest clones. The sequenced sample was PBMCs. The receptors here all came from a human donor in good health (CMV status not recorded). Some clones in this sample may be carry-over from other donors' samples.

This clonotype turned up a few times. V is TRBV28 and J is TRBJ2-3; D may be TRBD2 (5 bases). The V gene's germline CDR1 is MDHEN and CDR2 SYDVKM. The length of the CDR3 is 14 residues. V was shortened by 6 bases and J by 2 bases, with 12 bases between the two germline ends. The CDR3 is CASSSGDSTDTQYF. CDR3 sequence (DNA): TGTGCCAGCAGCTCCGGGGATTCCACAGATACGCAGTATTTT.

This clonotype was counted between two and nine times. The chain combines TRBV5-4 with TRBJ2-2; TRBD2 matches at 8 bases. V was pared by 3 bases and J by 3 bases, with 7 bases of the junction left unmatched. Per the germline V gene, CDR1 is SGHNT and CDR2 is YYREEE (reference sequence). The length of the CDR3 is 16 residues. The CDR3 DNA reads TGTGCCAGCAGCTACCATAGCGGGGACTACACCGGGGAGCTGTTTTTT. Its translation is CASSYHSGDYTGELFF.

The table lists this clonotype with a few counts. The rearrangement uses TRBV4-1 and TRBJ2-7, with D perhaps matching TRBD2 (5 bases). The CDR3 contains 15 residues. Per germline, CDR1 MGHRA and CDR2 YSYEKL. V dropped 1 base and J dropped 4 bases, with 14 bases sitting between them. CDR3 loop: CASSQGHSEGYEQYF. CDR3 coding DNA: TGCGCCAGCAGCCAAGGACATTCCGAGGGATACGAGCAGTACTTC.

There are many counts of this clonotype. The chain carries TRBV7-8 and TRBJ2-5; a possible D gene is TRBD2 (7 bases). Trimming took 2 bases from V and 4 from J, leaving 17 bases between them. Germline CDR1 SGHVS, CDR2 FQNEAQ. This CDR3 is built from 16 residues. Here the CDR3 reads CASSLRGAEWRETQYF. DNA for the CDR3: TGTGCCAGCAGCTTACGGGGGGCCGAATGGAGAGAGACCCAGTACTTC. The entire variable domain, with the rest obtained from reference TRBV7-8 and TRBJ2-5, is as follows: GAGVSQSPRYKVAKRGQDVALRCDPISGHVSLFWYQQALGQGPEFLTYFQNEAQLDKSGLPSDRFFAERPEGSVSTLKIQRTQQEDSAVYLCASSLRGAEWRETQYFGPGTRLLVL.

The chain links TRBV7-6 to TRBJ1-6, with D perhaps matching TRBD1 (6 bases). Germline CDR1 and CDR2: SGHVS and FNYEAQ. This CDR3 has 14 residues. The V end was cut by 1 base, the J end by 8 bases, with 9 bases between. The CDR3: CASSLEQGYSPLHF. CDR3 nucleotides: TGTGCCAGCAGCTTAGAACAGGGTTATTCACCCCTCCACTTT.

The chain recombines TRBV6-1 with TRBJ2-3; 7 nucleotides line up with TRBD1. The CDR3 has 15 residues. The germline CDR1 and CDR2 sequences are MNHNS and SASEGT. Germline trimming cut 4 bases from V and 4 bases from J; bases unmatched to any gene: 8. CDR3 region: CASSVPGQAADTQYF. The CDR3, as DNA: TGTGCCAGCAGTGTGCCCGGACAGGCGGCAGATACGCAGTATTTT.

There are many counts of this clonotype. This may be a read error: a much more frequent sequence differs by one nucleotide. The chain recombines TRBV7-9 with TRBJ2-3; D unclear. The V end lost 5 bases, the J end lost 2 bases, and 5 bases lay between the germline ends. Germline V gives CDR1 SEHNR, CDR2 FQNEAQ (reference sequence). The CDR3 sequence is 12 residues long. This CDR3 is CASSPITDTQYF. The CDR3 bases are TGTGCCAGCAGCCCCATCACAGATACGCAGTATTTT.

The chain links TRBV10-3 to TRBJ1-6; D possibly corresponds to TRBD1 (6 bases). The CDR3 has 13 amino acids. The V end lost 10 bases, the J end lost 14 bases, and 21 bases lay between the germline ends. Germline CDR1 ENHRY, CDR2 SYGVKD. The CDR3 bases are TGTGCCACACACCGGGACACCCTGGGTACCCTCCACTTT. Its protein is CATHRDTLGTLHF.

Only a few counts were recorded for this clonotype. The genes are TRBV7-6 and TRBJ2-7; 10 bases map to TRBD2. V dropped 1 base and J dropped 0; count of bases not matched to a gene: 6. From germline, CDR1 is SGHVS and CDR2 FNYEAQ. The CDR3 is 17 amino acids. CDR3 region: CASSLGTSGSHSYEQYF. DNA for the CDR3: TGTGCCAGCAGCTTAGGGACTAGCGGATCCCACTCCTACGAGCAGTACTTC.

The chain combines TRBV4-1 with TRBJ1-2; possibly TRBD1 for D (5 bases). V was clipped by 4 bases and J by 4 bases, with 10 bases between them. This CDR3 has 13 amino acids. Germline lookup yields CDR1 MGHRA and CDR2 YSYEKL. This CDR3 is CASSLSDTYGYTF. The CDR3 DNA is TGCGCCAGCAGCCTTTCGGACACCTATGGCTACACCTTC.

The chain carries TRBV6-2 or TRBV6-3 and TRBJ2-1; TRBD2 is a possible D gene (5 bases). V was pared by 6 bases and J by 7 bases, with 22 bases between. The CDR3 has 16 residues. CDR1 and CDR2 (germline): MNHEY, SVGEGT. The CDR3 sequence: CASSPRRSGQGNEQFF. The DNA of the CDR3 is TGTGCCAGCAGCCCTCGTCGGAGCGGTCAAGGGAATGAGCAGTTCTTC.

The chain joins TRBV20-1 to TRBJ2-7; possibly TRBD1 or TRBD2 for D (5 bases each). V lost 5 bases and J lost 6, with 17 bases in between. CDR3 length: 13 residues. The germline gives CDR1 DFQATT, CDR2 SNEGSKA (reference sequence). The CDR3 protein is CSAGEGIDVEQYF. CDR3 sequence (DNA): TGCAGTGCTGGTGAGGGGATTGACGTCGAGCAGTACTTC.

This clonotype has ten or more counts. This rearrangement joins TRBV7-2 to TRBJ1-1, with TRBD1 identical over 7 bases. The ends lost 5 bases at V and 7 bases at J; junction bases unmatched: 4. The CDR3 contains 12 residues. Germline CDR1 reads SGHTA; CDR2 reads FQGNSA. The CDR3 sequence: CASSVTGIEAFF. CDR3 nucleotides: TGTGCCAGCAGCGTGACAGGGATTGAAGCTTTCTTT.

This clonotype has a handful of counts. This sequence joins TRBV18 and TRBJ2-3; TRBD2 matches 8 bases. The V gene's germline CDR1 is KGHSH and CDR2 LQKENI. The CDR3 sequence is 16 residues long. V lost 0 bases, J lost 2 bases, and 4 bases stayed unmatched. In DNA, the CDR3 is TGTGCCAGCTCACCACCGGCGGGAGGTTCCACAGATACGCAGTATTTT. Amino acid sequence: CASSPPAGGSTDTQYF.

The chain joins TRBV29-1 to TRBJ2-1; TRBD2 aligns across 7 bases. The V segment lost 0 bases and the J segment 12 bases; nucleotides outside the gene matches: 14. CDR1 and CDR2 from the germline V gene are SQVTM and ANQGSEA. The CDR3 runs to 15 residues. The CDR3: CSVEDPVSGPTGQFF. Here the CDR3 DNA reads TGCAGCGTTGAAGATCCGGTTAGCGGGCCGACGGGGCAGTTCTTC.

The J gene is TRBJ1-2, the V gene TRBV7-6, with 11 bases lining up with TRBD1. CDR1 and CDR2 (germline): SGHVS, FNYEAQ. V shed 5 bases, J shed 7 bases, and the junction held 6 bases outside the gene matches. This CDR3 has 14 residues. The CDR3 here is CASSRDRGFAGYTF. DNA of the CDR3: TGTGCCAGCAGCCGGGACAGGGGGTTCGCTGGCTACACCTTC. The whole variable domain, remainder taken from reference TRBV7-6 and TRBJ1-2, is GAGVSQSPRYKVTKRGQDVALRCDPISGHVSLYWYRQALGQGPEFLTYFNYEAQQDKSGLPNDRFSAERPEGSISTLTIQRTEQRDSAMYRCASSRDRGFAGYTFGSGTRLTVV.

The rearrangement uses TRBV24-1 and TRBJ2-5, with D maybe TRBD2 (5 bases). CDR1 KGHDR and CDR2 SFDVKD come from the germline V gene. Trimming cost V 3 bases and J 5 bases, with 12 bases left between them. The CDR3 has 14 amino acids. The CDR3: CATSDLGEMETQYF. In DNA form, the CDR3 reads TGTGCCACCAGTGATCTGGGAGAGATGGAGACCCAGTACTTC.

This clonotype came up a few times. In DNA, the CDR3 is TGTGCCAGCACCCTGGGACTAGCCCCCTACAATGAGCAGTTCTTC. Translating gives CASTLGLAPYNEQFF. The gene calls are TRBV6-1 and TRBJ2-1; the match to TRBD2 covers 9 bases. The germline V gene encodes CDR1 MNHNS and CDR2 SASEGT. This CDR3 has 15 amino acids. V dropped 7 bases and J dropped 2; count of bases not matched to a gene: 6.

The CDR3 spells CASSQVGHTNTEAFF. CDR3 nucleotides: TGCGCCAGCAGCCAAGTGGGACACACGAACACTGAAGCTTTCTTT. V is TRBV4-1 and J is TRBJ1-1, with D possibly being TRBD1 (6 bases). The CDR3 has 15 residues. Trimming removed 1 base from V and 1 base from J, with 10 bases in between. Germline V lookup: CDR1 MGHRA, CDR2 YSYEKL.

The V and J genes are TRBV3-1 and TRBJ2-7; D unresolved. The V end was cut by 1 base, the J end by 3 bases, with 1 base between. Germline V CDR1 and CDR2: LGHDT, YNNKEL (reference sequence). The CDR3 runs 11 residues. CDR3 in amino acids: CASSQVYEQYF. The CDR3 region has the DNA TGTGCCAGCAGCCAAGTCTACGAGCAGTACTTC.